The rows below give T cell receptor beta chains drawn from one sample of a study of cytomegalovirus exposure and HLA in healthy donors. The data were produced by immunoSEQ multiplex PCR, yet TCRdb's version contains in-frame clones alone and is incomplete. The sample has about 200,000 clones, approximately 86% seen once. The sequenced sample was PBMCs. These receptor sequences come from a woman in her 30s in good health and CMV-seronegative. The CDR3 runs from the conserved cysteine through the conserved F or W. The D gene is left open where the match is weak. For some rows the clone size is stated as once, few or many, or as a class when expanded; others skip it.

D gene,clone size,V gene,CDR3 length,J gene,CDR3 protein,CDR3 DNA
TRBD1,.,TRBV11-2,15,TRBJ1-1,CASSGQGAENTEAFF,TGTGCCAGCAGCGGACAGGGGGCGGAAAACACTGAAGCTTTCTTT
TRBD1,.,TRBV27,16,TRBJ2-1,CATSRRARDRGNEQFF,TGTGCCACTTCTCGGAGGGCCCGGGACAGGGGAAATGAGCAGTTCTTC
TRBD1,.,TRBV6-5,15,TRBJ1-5,CASSRDRGSNQPQHF,TGTGCCAGCAGCCGCGACAGGGGTAGCAATCAGCCCCAGCATTTT
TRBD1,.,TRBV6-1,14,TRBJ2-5,CASNGQGLVETQYF,TGTGCCAGCAATGGACAGGGGTTAGTGGAGACCCAGTACTTC
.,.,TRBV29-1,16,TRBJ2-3,CSVEGLNHDPIDTQYF,TGCAGCGTTGAAGGACTCAATCACGATCCTATAGATACGCAGTATTTT
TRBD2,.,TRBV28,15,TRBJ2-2,CASSRPLAGAGELFF,TGTGCCAGCAGCCGACCCCTAGCGGGAGCCGGGGAGCTGTTTTTT
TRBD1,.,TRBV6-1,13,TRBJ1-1,CASSDQGVIEAFF,TGTGCCAGCAGTGACCAGGGGGTGATTGAAGCTTTCTTT
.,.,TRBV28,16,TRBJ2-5,CASSLNPGTAMGTQYF,TGTGCCAGCAGCCTTAACCCAGGGACTGCCATGGGGACCCAGTACTTC
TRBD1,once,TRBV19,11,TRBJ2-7,CCRDRRYEQYF,TGTTGTCGGGACAGACGGTACGAGCAGTACTTC
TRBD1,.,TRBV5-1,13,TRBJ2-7,CASRALQGIEQYF,TGCGCCAGCAGGGCCTTACAGGGGATCGAGCAGTACTTC
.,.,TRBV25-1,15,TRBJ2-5,CASSVGLGGQETQYF,TGTGCCAGCAGTGTGGGACTTGGGGGCCAAGAGACCCAGTACTTC
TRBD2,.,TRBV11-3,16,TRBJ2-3,CASSLERESRQDTQYF,TGTGCCAGCAGCTTAGAGCGGGAGAGTCGGCAAGATACGCAGTATTTT
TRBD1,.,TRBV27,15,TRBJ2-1,CASSLGTGTYNEQFF,TGTGCCAGCAGTCTCGGGACAGGTACCTACAATGAGCAGTTCTTC
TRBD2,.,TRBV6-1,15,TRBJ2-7,CASSELAGDSYEQYF,TGTGCCAGCAGTGAATTAGCGGGTGACTCCTACGAGCAGTACTTC
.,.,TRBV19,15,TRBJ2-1,CASSIRVSTYNEQFF,TGTGCCAGTAGTATCCGGGTCTCGACGTACAATGAGCAGTTCTTC
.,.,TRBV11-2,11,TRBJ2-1,CASSSTNEQFF,TGTGCCAGCAGCTCTACCAATGAGCAGTTCTTC
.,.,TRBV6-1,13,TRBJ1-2,CASSDPGPYGYTF,TGTGCCAGCAGTGATCCAGGGCCCTATGGCTACACCTTC
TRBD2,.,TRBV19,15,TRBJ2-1,CASSKRQLAGNEQFF,TGTGCCAGTAGTAAGCGACAATTAGCGGGCAATGAGCAGTTCTTC
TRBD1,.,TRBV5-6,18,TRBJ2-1,CASSLQGASSSRQNEQFF,TGTGCCAGCAGCTTACAGGGGGCCTCTAGCTCTCGGCAAAATGAGCAGTTCTTC
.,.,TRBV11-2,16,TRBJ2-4,CASSPPGGVRRNIQYF,TGTGCCAGCAGCCCACCCGGAGGAGTACGAAGGAACATTCAGTACTTC
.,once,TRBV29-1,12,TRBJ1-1,CSVEDWQTEAFF,TGCAGCGTTGAAGATTGGCAAACTGAAGCTTTCTTT
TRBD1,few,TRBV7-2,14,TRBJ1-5,CASSLGTGGWAQHF,TGTGCCAGCAGCTTAGGGACAGGGGGTTGGGCCCAGCATTTT
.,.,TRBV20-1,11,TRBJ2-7,CSASFLHEQYF,TGCAGTGCTAGTTTCCTTCACGAGCAGTACTTC
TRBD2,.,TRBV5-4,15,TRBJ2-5,CASSFRAGGHETQYF,TGTGCCAGCAGCTTTCGGGCGGGGGGGCACGAGACCCAGTACTTC
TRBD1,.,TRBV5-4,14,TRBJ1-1,CASSFGTVNTEAFF,TGTGCCAGCAGTTTCGGGACAGTGAACACTGAAGCTTTCTTT
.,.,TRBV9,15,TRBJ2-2,CASSVGQSNTGELFF,TGTGCCAGCAGCGTAGGGCAGTCGAACACCGGGGAGCTGTTTTTT
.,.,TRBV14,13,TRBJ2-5,CASSLGGQETQYF,TGTGCCAGCAGCCTCGGGGGACAAGAGACCCAGTACTTC
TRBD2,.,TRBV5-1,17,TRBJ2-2,CASSSPGAAGDTGELFF,TGCGCCAGCAGCTCCCCGGGAGCGGCGGGAGACACCGGGGAGCTGTTTTTT
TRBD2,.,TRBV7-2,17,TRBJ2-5,CASSLGGLAGGQETQYF,TGTGCCAGCAGCTTAGGAGGACTAGCGGGGGGCCAAGAGACCCAGTACTTC
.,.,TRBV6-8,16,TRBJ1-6,CASSYQGMTYNSPLHF,TGTGCCAGCAGTTACCAGGGTATGACCTATAATTCACCCCTCCACTTT
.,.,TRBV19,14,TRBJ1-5,CASSQGRSGQPQHF,TGTGCCAGTAGTCAGGGTAGGTCCGGTCAGCCCCAGCATTTT
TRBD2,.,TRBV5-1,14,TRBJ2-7,CASSLVGSGRPWYF,TGCGCCAGCAGCTTGGTTGGTAGCGGGAGGCCCTGGTACTTC
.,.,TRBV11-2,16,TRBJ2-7,CASSLAYRLTSYEQYF,TGTGCCAGCAGCTTAGCCTACAGGCTTACCTCCTACGAGCAGTACTTC
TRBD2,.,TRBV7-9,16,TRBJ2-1,CASSHPTSGLYNEQFF,TGTGCCAGCAGCCACCCGACTAGCGGATTATACAATGAGCAGTTCTTC
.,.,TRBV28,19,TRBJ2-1,CASRKGALAPPAVDNEQFF,TGTGCCAGCCGTAAAGGGGCTCTGGCCCCCCCGGCGGTAGACAATGAGCAGTTCTTC
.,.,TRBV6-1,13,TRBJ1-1,CASSSGVNTEAFF,TGTGCCAGCTCCTCGGGGGTGAACACTGAAGCTTTCTTT
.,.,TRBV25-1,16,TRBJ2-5,CASSGARVKYQETQYF,TGTGCCAGCAGTGGGGCGAGGGTCAAGTACCAAGAGACCCAGTACTTC
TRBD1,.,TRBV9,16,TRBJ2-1,CASSVEGDRGGGEQFF,TGTGCCAGCAGCGTAGAGGGGGACAGGGGCGGGGGTGAGCAGTTCTTC
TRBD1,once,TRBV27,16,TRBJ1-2,CASSPRGQAANYGYTF,TGTGCCAGCAGTCCGCGGGGACAGGCTGCTAACTATGGCTACACCTTC
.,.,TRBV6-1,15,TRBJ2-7,CASSEFAALSYEQYF,TGTGCCAGCAGTGAATTTGCGGCACTTTCCTACGAGCAGTACTTC
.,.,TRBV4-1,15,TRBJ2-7,CASSQVGGLVYEQYF,TGCGCCAGCAGCCAAGTTGGGGGCTTGGTGTACGAGCAGTACTTC
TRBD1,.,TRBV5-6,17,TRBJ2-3,CASSLDWRDRDTDTQYF,TGTGCCAGCAGCTTGGATTGGCGGGACAGGGATACAGATACGCAGTATTTT
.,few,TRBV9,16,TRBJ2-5,CASGWGTGVGEETQYF,TGTGCCAGCGGATGGGGAACGGGAGTTGGGGAAGAGACCCAGTACTTC
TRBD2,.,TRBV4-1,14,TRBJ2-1,CASSQDPGSAGEFF,TGCGCCAGCAGCCAAGATCCGGGATCAGCGGGAGAGTTCTTC
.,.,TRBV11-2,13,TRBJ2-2,CASSLSQAGELFF,TGTGCCAGCAGCCTCTCCCAGGCCGGGGAGCTGTTTTTT
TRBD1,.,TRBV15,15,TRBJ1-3,CATSRDLRGPNTIYF,TGTGCCACCAGCAGAGATCTTAGGGGGCCTAACACCATATATTTT
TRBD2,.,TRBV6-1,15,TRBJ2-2,CASSALTAGGGELFF,TGTGCCAGCAGTGCTCTCACAGCGGGGGGCGGGGAGCTGTTTTTT
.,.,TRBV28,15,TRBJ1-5,CASSFALVSNQPQHF,TGTGCCAGCAGTTTTGCGTTGGTAAGCAATCAGCCCCAGCATTTT